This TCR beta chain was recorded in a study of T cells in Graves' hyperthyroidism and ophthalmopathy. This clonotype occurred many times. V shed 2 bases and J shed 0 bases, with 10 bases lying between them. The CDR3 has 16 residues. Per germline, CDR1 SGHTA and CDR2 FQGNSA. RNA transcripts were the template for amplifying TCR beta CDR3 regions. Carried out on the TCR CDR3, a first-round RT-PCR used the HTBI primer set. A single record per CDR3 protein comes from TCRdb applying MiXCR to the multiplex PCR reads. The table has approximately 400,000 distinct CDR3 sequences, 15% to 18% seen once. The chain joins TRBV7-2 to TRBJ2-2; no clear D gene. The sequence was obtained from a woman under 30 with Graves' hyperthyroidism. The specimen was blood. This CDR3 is CASSLMGNANTGELFF. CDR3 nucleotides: TGTGCCAGCAGCTTAATGGGAAACGCGAACACCGGGGAGCTGTTTTTT.